This T cell receptor beta chain was sequenced in a study of cytomegalovirus exposure and HLA in healthy donors. CDR1 and CDR2 from the germline V gene are SEHNR and FQNEAQ (reference sequence). The V gene end was trimmed by 0 bases and the J gene end by 6 bases; junction bases not matched to a gene: 10. CDR3 size: 17 residues. The repertoire was sequenced with immunoSEQ multiplex PCR; TCRdb's copy has only in-frame clones and lacks some. The sample includes 150,000 to 180,000 clones, 65% to 90% of them seen just once. This chain joins TRBV7-9 and TRBJ2-3; TRBD1 matches at 9 bases. Sequences were obtained from PBMCs. This sequence originates from a man between 18 and 35 years old in good health and CMV-seropositive. CDR3 nucleotide sequence: TGTGCCAGCAGCTTAGCGGTACGGGACAGGGTTAGCGATACGCAGTATTTT. Protein: CASSLAVRDRVSDTQYF.